These 19 T cell receptor beta chains originate from one sample sequenced in a study of OX40 agonist ivuxolimab in advanced cancers. Assay: immunoSEQ multiplex PCR; the TCRdb copy retains only in-frame clones and omits some. The sample consists of 100,000 to 130,000 clones, approximately 90% of them appearing once. The specimen comprised CD4+ or CD8+ T cells sorted from blood, sampled in a trial of the OX40 agonist ivuxolimab. Receptors originate from an adult with an advanced solid tumor such as melanoma, head and neck, liver or kidney cancer.

V is TRBV6-1 and J is TRBJ1-5; no clear D gene. The germline gives CDR1 MNHNS, CDR2 SASEGT. The CDR3 is made up of 19 amino acids. With 2 bases removed from V and 3 bases from J, the gap between germline ends came to 23 bases. For the CDR3, the DNA is TGTGCCAGCAGTGAACGTGGGATAGAGTCATTGGTAGTCAATCAGCCCCAGCATTTT. Amino acid sequence: CASSERGIESLVVNQPQHF.

The chain links TRBV9 to TRBJ2-1, with TRBD2 matching over 10 bases. Germline V gives CDR1 SGDLS, CDR2 YYNGEE. The V and J ends lost 2 bases and 8 bases, in that order; junction bases with no gene match: 7. This CDR3 is 15 amino acids long. The CDR3 nucleotides are TGTGCCAGCAGCGTTGGTAGCGGGAGGTTCGATGAGCAGTTCTTC. Its protein product is CASSVGSGRFDEQFF.

The chain recombines TRBV11-3 with TRBJ2-2; 10 nucleotides line up with TRBD1. The CDR3 extends over 14 amino acids. Germline values: CDR1 SGHNT, CDR2 YENEEA. J gave up 5 bases and V 7 bases, and 4 bases lay outside the gene matches. CDR3 nucleotide sequence: TGTGCCAGCATCGGGACAGGGGAAACCGGGGAGCTGTTTTTT. Amino acids: CASIGTGETGELFF.

J is TRBJ2-6 and V is TRBV21-1; no DNA check was done on the table's D call, TRBD1. TRBV21-1 is described as a pseudogene. The CDR3 runs 15 residues. The chain's CDR3 is CARGQGRSGANVLTF. The CDR3 DNA reads as TGTGCCAGGGGACAGGGGCGCTCTGGGGCCAACGTCCTGACTTTC.

Comments on this clone: A junction boundary mismatches the germline segment, possibly from a read error. The chain joins TRBV5-4 to TRBJ1-2; the D is unclear. This CDR3 spans 14 amino acids. The germline CDR1 and CDR2 sequences are SGHNT and YYREEE (reference sequence). This CDR3 reads CASSLEVLGHGYTF. As DNA, the CDR3 is TGTGCCAGCAGTTTGGAGGTGCTCGGTCATGGCTACACCTTC.

This clone was counted only a few times. This chain uses TRBV6-5 with TRBJ2-2; D uncertain. V was cut by 9 bases and J by 7 bases, with 12 bases left in between. This CDR3 spans 12 amino acids. The V gene's germline CDR1 is MNHEY and CDR2 SVGAGI. Here the CDR3 DNA reads TGTGCCAGTGGGATATTCAGCGGGGAGCTGTTTTTT. Its protein is CASGIFSGELFF.

The V and J genes are TRBV9 and TRBJ1-5, with TRBD1 matching 10 bases. V gave up 4 bases and J gave up 7 bases; unmatched junction bases: 8. CDR1 and CDR2 from the germline V gene are SGDLS and YYNGEE. The CDR3 loop spans 15 amino acids. The CDR3, as DNA: TGTGCCAGCAGCCAGGGGGACAGGGGTTGGCAGCCCCAGCATTTT. Translation gives CASSQGDRGWQPQHF. The variable domain in full, completed from reference TRBV9 and TRBJ1-5, reads DSGVTQTPKHLITATGQRVTLRCSPRSGDLSVYWYQQSLDQGLQFLIQYYNGEERAKGNILERFSAQQFPDLHSELNLSSLELGDSALYFCASSQGDRGWQPQHFGDGTRLSIL.

This rearrangement joins TRBV27 to TRBJ2-7; D gene uncertain. The CDR3 sequence is 11 residues long. Trimming took off 4 bases at V and 7 bases at J, with 8 bases between the two ends. CDR1 MNHEY and CDR2 SMNVEV come from the germline V gene (reference sequence). In DNA form, the CDR3 reads TGTGCCAGCAGTTATCTGAGGGAGCAGTACTTC. Protein product: CASSYLREQYF.

The gene calls are TRBV5-4 and TRBJ2-5, with 9 bases identical to TRBD2. The junction had 12 bases not matched to a gene; V was cut back by 4 bases and J by 5 bases. This CDR3 comprises 16 residues. Germline V lookup: CDR1 SGHNT, CDR2 YYREEE (reference sequence). This CDR3 reads CASSPSTGLARETQYF. In DNA, the CDR3 is TGTGCCAGCAGCCCAAGTACGGGACTAGCAAGGGAGACCCAGTACTTC. The full variable domain, with the rest looked up from reference TRBV5-4 and TRBJ2-5, is ETGVTQSPTHLIKTRGQQVTLRCSSQSGHNTVSWYQQALGQGPQFIFQYYREEENGRGNFPPRFSGLQFPNYSSELNVNALELDDSALYLCASSPSTGLARETQYFGPGTRLLVL.

This clone was recorded once. The V gene is TRBV10-1, the J gene TRBJ1-2; no clear D. The CDR3 totals 13 residues. The V end lost 6 bases, the J end lost 3 bases, and 11 bases lay between the germline ends. Germline V gene lookup returns CDR1 WNHNN and CDR2 SYGVQD (reference sequence). CDR3 sequence reads: CASSETTDYGYTF. The DNA of the CDR3 is TGCGCCAGCAGCGAGACTACTGACTATGGCTACACCTTC.

The CDR3 is CASSIPPWDEQYF. Written as DNA, the CDR3 is TGTGCCAGTAGTATACCTCCTTGGGACGAGCAGTACTTC. V and J are TRBV19 and TRBJ2-7; D call uncertain. The CDR3 consists of 13 residues. V was trimmed by 2 bases and J by 5 bases, leaving 10 bases between them. Looked up from germline, CDR1 is LNHDA and CDR2 is SQIVND (reference sequence). Filled out from reference TRBV19 and TRBJ2-7, the complete variable domain reads DGGITQSPKYLFRKEGQNVTLSCEQNLNHDAMYWYRQDPGQGLRLIYYSQIVNDFQKGDIAEGYSVSREKKESFPLTVTSAQKNPTAFYLCASSIPPWDEQYFGPGTRLTVT.

The chain carries TRBV14 and TRBJ1-6; D gene ambiguous. V was shortened by 7 bases and J by 10 bases, with 14 bases between the two germline ends. The CDR3 sequence is 13 residues long. Germline V gives CDR1 SGHDN, CDR2 FVKESK. The CDR3 DNA follows: TGTGCCAGCACGTTCCGTCCGAACTCACCCCTCCACTTT. It translates to CASTFRPNSPLHF.

The chain combines TRBV5-1 with TRBJ2-7; D is unresolved. Trimming pared 0 bases from V and 3 bases from J, leaving 7 bases between. The CDR3 is 13 amino acids. Germline V gene lookup returns CDR1 SGHRS and CDR2 YFSETQ. CDR3 amino acids: CASSLASGYEQYF. Here the CDR3 DNA reads TGCGCCAGCAGCTTGGCCTCGGGCTACGAGCAGTACTTC.

This clone has only a few counts. The CDR3 DNA is TGCGCCAGCAGCTTGGACGGGGACACTGAAGCTTTCTTT. It translates to CASSLDGDTEAFF. The rearrangement joins TRBV5-1 to TRBJ1-1; D is undetermined. The CDR3 runs 13 residues. Trimming cost V 0 bases and J 3 bases, with 6 bases left between them. CDR1 is SGHRS and CDR2 is YFSETQ in the germline V gene.

The V call is TRBV5-1, the J call TRBJ2-3; 10 bases align to TRBD2. This CDR3 is 16 amino acids long. Germline values: CDR1 SGHRS, CDR2 YFSETQ. With V trimmed by 6 bases and J by 10 bases, 17 bases remained unmatched. CDR3 loop: CASTPRRAGGPVAQYF. The CDR3 DNA reads TGCGCCAGCACCCCACGGAGAGCGGGGGGGCCGGTTGCGCAGTATTTT.

This rearrangement joins TRBV7-9 to TRBJ2-1; D gene unclear. The germline V gene has CDR1 SEHNR and CDR2 FQNEAQ (reference sequence). Deletions cut 4 bases from V and 3 bases from J, with 13 bases between. The CDR3 covers 15 residues. In nucleotides, the CDR3 is TGTGCCAGCAGCTCGTCGGGCGGTAGCTACAATGAGCAGTTCTTC. Protein sequence: CASSSSGGSYNEQFF.

Worth noting for this clone: The same CDR3 arises from other DNA sequences in this sample as well. The chain uses TRBV7-3 and TRBJ2-2; no firm D call. V lost 3 bases, J lost 4 bases, and 6 bases lay in between. From germline, CDR1 is SGHTA and CDR2 FQGTGA. The CDR3 has 13 amino acids. The CDR3 coding sequence is TGTGCCAGCAGCTTGACGAGCACCGGGGAGCTGTTTTTT. Its protein is CASSLTSTGELFF.

CDR3 bases: TGTGCCAGCCTCTCGGGGGGCGGAACCGGGGAGCTGTTTTTT. Its protein product is CASLSGGGTGELFF. The rearrangement joins TRBV6-5 to TRBJ2-2, with D possibly TRBD2 on 7 matching bases. V lost 8 bases to trimming and J lost 5 bases, with 15 bases between them. The CDR3 consists of 14 residues. CDR1 is MNHEY, CDR2 SVGAGI, per germline.

The J gene is TRBJ2-7, the V gene TRBV7-9; D is undetermined. V was pared by 0 bases and J by 0 bases, with 6 bases between. The CDR3 is 14 amino acids. Germline V gene lookup returns CDR1 SEHNR and CDR2 FQNEAQ (reference sequence). The DNA of the CDR3 is TGTGCCAGCAGCTTAGCACGGATCTCCTACGAGCAGTACTTC. The encoded protein is CASSLARISYEQYF. Based on the CDR3 plus reference TRBV7-9 and TRBJ2-7, the full variable domain is DTGVSQNPRHKITKRGQNVTFRCDPISEHNRLYWYRQTLGQGPEFLTYFQNEAQLEKSRLLSDRFSAERPKGSFSTLEIQRTEQGDSAMYLCASSLARISYEQYFGPGTRLTVT.